This TCR beta chain derives from a study of cytomegalovirus exposure and HLA in healthy donors. About the study: Approximately 85 million unique TCRs from HLA-typed donors were held in an early data release. Study results and caveats: There were several of the most significant clusters that appeared linked to common viral pathogens in a later analysis.

13 Jbeta primers and 60 Vbeta primers were used for the PCR. TCRdb's table, derived via immunoSEQ multiplex PCR, lists solely in-frame clones and lacks some. The table records approximately 160,000 clones, roughly 86% of them present only once. Worth noting for this clone: The antigen is not known.

V was clipped by 4 bases and J by 4 bases; unmatched bases: 8. The germline V gene encodes CDR1 SGDLS and CDR2 YYNGEE. The CDR3 spans 17 residues. The TCR comes from a girl under 18 in good health and CMV-seropositive. Material: PBMCs. The rearrangement uses TRBV9 and TRBJ1-6; 10 bases are a match to TRBD1. Here the CDR3 reads CASSPRPGQGYNSPLHF. CDR3 nucleotide sequence: TGTGCCAGCAGCCCACGGCCGGGACAGGGGTATAATTCACCCCTCCACTTT.